This T cell receptor beta chain came from a study of spatial heterogeneity in lung cancer. Across the whole study: Samples came from roughly 72 TRACERx patients with untreated early-stage lung cancer. In raw reads, more than 9.5 appearances on average were recorded for each unique TCR and UMI combination.

Time point noted: blood at routine non-recurrence follow-up after resection. Sequencing of whole RNA from tumor, nontumor lung or frozen PBMC involved no sorting. The library protocol tagged each TCR cDNA with a unique molecular identifier. TCRdb fed the 5' RACE reads into MiXCR, producing one record per CDR3 protein. The sample shows 3,500 to 5,000 distinct CDR3 sequences, approximately 24% of them seen only once. In its sample, this clonotype is medium-sized. Per germline, CDR1 MNHNS and CDR2 SASEGT. The CDR3 loop spans 16 amino acids. The V segment lost 7 bases and the J segment 4 bases; nucleotides outside the gene matches: 9.

Sequencing was performed on PBMCs, taken at follow-up. The TCR originated in a male donor with early-stage non-small cell lung cancer. The genes are TRBV6-1 and TRBJ2-2; 10 bases line up with TRBD1. The CDR3 here is CASIRPGQGFTGELFF. The CDR3 nucleotides are TGTGCCAGCATTCGACCGGGACAGGGGTTCACCGGGGAGCTGTTTTTT.